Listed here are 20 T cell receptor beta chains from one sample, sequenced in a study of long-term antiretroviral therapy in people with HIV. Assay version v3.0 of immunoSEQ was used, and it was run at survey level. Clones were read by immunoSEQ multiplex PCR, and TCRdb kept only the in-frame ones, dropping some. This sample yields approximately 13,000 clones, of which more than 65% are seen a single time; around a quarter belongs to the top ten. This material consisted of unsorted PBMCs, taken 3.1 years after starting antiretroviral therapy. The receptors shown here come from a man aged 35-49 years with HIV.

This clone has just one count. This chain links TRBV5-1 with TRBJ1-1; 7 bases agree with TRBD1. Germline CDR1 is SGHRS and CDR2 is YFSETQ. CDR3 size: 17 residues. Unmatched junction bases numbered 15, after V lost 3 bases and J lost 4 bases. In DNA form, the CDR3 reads TGCGCCAGCAGCTCGATGGGGATCGACAGGGAAGGCACTGAAGCTTTCTTT. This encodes CASSSMGIDREGTEAFF.

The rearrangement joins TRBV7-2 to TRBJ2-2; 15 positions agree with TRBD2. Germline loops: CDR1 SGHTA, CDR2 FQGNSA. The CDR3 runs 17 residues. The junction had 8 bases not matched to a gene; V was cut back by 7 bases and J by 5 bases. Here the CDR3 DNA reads TGTGCCAGCAAAGGGGGACTAGCGGGGGGACGGACCGGGGAGCTGTTTTTT. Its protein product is CASKGGLAGGRTGELFF.

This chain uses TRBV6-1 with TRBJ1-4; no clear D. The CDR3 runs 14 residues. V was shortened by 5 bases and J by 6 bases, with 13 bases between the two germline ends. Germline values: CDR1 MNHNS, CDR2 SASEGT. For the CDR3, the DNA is TGTGCCAGCAGTTTTGCGGGCGGGGATGAAAAACTGTTTTTT. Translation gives CASSFAGGDEKLFF.

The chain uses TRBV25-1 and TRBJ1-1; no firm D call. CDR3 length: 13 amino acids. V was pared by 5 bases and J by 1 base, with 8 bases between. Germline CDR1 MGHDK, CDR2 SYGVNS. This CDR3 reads CASSQKPNTEAFF. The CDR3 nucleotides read TGTGCCAGCAGTCAAAAACCGAACACTGAAGCTTTCTTT.

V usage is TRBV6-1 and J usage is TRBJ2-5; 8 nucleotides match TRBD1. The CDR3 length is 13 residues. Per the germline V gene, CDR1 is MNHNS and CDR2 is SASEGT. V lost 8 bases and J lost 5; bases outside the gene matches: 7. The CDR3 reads CASRPGGGETQYF. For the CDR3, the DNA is TGTGCCAGCCGGCCAGGGGGCGGCGAGACCCAGTACTTC.

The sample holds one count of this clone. The CDR3 sequence is CASSRDRSEAFF. CDR3 coding DNA: TGTGCCAGCAGTCGCGACAGGTCTGAAGCTTTCTTT. The chain joins TRBV7-9 to TRBJ1-1, with D possibly being TRBD1 (6 bases). The CDR3 spans 12 residues. The V end was cut by 6 bases, the J end by 6 bases, with 11 bases between. CDR1 SEHNR and CDR2 FQNEAQ come from the germline V gene (reference sequence).

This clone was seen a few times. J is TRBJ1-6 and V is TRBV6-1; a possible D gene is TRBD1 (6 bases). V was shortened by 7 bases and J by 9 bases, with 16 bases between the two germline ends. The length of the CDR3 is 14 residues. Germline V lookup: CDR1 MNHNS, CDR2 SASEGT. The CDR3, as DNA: TGTGCCAGCAACGGGCAGGGGTTAATTTCACCCCTCCACTTT. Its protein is CASNGQGLISPLHF.

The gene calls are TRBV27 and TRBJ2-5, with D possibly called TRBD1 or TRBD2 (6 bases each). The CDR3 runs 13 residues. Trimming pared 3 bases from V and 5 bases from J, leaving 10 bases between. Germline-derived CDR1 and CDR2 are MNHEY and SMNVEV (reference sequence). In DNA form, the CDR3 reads TGTGCCAGCAGTTTTCAGGGGAGGGAGACCCAGTACTTC. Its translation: CASSFQGRETQYF.

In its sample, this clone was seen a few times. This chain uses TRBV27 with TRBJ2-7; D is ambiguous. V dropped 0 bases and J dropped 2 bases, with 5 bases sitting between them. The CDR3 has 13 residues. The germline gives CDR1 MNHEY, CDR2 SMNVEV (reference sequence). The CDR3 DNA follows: TGTGCCAGCAGTTTATCCCCACCCTACGAGCAGTACTTC. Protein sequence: CASSLSPPYEQYF.

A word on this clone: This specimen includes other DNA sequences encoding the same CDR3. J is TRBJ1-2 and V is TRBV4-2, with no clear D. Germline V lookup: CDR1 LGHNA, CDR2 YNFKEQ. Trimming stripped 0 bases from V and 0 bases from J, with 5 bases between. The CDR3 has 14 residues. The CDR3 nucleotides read TGTGCCAGCAGCCAAGACCAGTCTAACTATGGCTACACCTTC. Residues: CASSQDQSNYGYTF.

The CDR3 bases are TGTGCCAGCAGCTGGGACAGGGGGAACTACGAGCAGTACTTC. This codes for CASSWDRGNYEQYF. The chain couples TRBV7-8 to TRBJ2-7; 11 bases are shared with TRBD1. Germline assignment: CDR1 SGHVS and CDR2 FQNEAQ. Germline trimming cut 4 bases from V and 3 bases from J; bases unmatched to any gene: 2. The CDR3 consists of 14 residues.

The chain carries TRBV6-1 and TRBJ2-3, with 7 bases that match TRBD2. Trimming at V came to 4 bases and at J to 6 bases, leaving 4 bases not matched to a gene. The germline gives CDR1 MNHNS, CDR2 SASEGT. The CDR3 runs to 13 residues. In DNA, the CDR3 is TGTGCCAGCAGTGCGTTCGGGGGGGATACGCAGTATTTT. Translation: CASSAFGGDTQYF.

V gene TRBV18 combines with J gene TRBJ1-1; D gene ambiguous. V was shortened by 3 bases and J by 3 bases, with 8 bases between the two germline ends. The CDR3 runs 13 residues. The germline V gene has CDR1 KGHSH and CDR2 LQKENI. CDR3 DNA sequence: TGTGCCAGCTCACCCGGGCGCGACACTGAAGCTTTCTTT. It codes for CASSPGRDTEAFF. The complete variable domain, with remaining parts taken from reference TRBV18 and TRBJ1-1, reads NAGVMQNPRHLVRRRGQEARLRCSPMKGHSHVYWYRQLPEEGLKFMVYLQKENIIDESGMPKERFSAEFPKEGPSILRIQQVVRGDSAAYFCASSPGRDTEAFFGQGTRLTVV.

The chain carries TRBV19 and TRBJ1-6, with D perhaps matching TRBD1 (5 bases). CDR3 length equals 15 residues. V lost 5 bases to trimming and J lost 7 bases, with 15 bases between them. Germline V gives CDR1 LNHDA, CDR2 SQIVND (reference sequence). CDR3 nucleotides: TGTGCCAGTAGTCGCTCCCCGGAGGGGAATTCACCCCTCCACTTT. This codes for CASSRSPEGNSPLHF.

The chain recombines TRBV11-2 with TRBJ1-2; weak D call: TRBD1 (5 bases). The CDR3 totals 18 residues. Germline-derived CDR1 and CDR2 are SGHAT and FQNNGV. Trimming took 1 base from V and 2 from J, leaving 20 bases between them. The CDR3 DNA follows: TGTGCCAGCAGCTTAGGAAGATGGAATAGGGGTCGGAACTATGGCTACACCTTC. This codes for CASSLGRWNRGRNYGYTF.

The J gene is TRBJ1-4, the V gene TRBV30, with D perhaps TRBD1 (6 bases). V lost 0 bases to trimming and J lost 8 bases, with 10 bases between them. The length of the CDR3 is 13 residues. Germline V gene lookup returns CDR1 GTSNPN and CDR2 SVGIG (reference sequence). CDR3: CAWSVRRGEKLFF. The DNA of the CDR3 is TGTGCCTGGAGTGTACGGAGGGGGGAAAAACTGTTTTTT.

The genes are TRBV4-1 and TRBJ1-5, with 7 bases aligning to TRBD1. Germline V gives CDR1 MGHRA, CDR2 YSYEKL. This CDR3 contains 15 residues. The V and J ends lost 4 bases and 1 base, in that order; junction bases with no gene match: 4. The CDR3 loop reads CASSRDRGSNQPQHF. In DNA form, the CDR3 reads TGCGCCAGCAGCCGGGACAGAGGGAGCAATCAGCCCCAGCATTTT.

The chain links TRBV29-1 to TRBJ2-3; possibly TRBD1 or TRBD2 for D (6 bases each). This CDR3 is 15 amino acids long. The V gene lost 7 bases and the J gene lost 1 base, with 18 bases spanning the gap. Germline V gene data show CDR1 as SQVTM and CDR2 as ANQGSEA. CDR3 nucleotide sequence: TGCAGCGCGTCCGGGGGCCGAGGAGGCACAGATACGCAGTATTTT. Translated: CSASGGRGGTDTQYF.

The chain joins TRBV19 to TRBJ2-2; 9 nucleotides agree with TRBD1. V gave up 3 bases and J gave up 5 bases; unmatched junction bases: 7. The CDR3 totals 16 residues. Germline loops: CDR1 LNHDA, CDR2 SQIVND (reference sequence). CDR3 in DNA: TGTGCCAGTAGTATTGTAGCCGGGACAGGGACCGGGGAGCTGTTTTTT. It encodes CASSIVAGTGTGELFF.

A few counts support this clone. The CDR3 loop is CASSPPLTGGHTEAFF. The DNA of the CDR3 is TGTGCCAGCTCACCACCACTAACAGGGGGACACACTGAAGCTTTCTTT. V and J are TRBV18 and TRBJ1-1; 8 bases are shared with TRBD1. The CDR3 is 16 amino acids. Germline lookup yields CDR1 KGHSH and CDR2 LQKENI. The V segment lost 0 bases and the J segment 3 bases; nucleotides outside the gene matches: 6.